This T cell receptor (beta chain) was recorded in a study of OX40 agonist ivuxolimab in advanced cancers. Study-wide context: The group had a mean age of around 60 years, ranged from about 20 to 80, and was 80% to 90% male. Having had anti-PD-1, anti-PD-L1 or anti-CTLA-4 therapy before was allowed, and under 50% had some.

This clone was counted a few times. Its antigen remains unidentified. The repertoire was sequenced with immunoSEQ multiplex PCR; TCRdb's copy has only in-frame clones and lacks some. Of under 50,000 clones in the sample, more than 75% were seen once. Findings and limits, study-wide: There were, on average, more expanded clones in CD8+ T cells than in CD4+. By week 6 at 0.1 to 3.0 mg/kg, blood CD4+ and CD8+ T cells had expanded clonally.

This receptor was identified in an adult with an advanced solid tumor such as melanoma, head and neck, liver or kidney cancer. Source: CD4+ or CD8+ T cells sorted from blood, taken in a trial of the OX40 agonist ivuxolimab.

The CDR3 is CASRPDPNQPQHF. CDR3 nucleotides: TGTGCCAGCAGACCTGACCCCAATCAGCCCCAGCATTTT. The V and J genes are TRBV6-5 and TRBJ1-5; the D is unclear. Germline V CDR1 and CDR2: MNHEY, SVGAGI. The V end lost 6 bases, the J end lost 3 bases, and 9 bases lay between the germline ends. The CDR3 runs 13 residues.